Listed here are 12 T cell receptor beta chains from one sample, sequenced in a study of blood T cell repertoires in COVID-19. Clones were sequenced by immunoSEQ multiplex PCR, and TCRdb holds only the in-frame ones, with some missing. The sample contains some 110,000 clones, about 80% of which appear only once. Sequencing was carried out using peripheral blood. These receptors all stem from an older man with active or convalescent COVID-19.

CDR3: CASSPAASSYNEQFF. The DNA for the CDR3 is TGTGCCAGCAGTCCGGCGGCGTCGTCCTACAATGAGCAGTTCTTC. The rearrangement uses TRBV7-2 and TRBJ2-1; D is unresolved. The CDR3 is 15 amino acids. V dropped 6 bases and J dropped 1 base, with 13 bases sitting between them. Germline CDR1 reads SGHTA; CDR2 reads FQGNSA. The complete variable domain, with remaining parts taken from reference TRBV7-2 and TRBJ2-1, reads GAGVSQSPSNKVTEKGKDVELRCDPISGHTALYWYRQSLGQGLEFLIYFQGNSAPDKSGLPSDRFSAERTGGSVSTLTIQRTQQEDSAVYLCASSPAASSYNEQFFGPGTRLTVL.

This clone was counted a few times. V gene TRBV7-8 combines with J gene TRBJ2-5, with TRBD1 as a possible D gene (6 bases). The CDR3 runs to 14 residues. Germline values: CDR1 SGHVS, CDR2 FQNEAQ. V lost 5 bases and J 5 bases, leaving 15 bases between the germline ends. CDR3 DNA sequence: TGTGCCAGCAGCAGTTGGACAGCTACGGAGACCCAGTACTTC. Translating gives CASSSWTATETQYF.

This clone has more than one count but fewer than ten. The rearrangement joins TRBV11-1 to TRBJ1-2, with a possible D match to TRBD1 (6 bases). Germline V lookup: CDR1 SGHAT, CDR2 FQDESV (reference sequence). V was pared by 5 bases and J by 5 bases, with 18 bases between. The CDR3 sequence is 15 residues long. The CDR3 DNA reads as TGTGCCAGCAGCCCAAACCCGGACAGAGCATATGGCTACACCTTC. Its translation is CASSPNPDRAYGYTF.

The chain combines TRBV7-9 with TRBJ2-1; 7 bases fit TRBD2. Germline CDR1 SEHNR, CDR2 FQNEAQ (reference sequence). After removal of 5 bases from V and 12 bases from J, the junction contained 19 bases not matched to a gene. This CDR3 spans 16 amino acids. The CDR3 reads CASSPNGGGFYAVQFF. The CDR3 nucleotides read TGTGCCAGCAGCCCCAACGGGGGAGGGTTTTACGCGGTGCAGTTCTTC. Supplemented by reference TRBV7-9 and TRBJ2-1, the full variable domain reads DTGVSQNPRHKITKRGQNVTFRCDPISEHNRLYWYRQTLGQGPEFLTYFQNEAQLEKSRLLSDRFSAERPKGSFSTLEIQRTEQGDSAMYLCASSPNGGGFYAVQFFGPGTRLTVL.

The chain has TRBV2 and TRBJ1-2; no definite D call. Trimming removed 4 bases at V and 8 bases at J, with 11 bases between. The CDR3 has 12 amino acids. Germline V gives CDR1 SNHLY, CDR2 FYNNEI. This CDR3 is CASSVTDRGYTF. CDR3 sequence (DNA): TGTGCCAGCAGTGTCACAGATCGAGGCTACACCTTC.

The genes are TRBV24-1 and TRBJ2-5; TRBD2 aligns across 7 bases. From germline, CDR1 is KGHDR and CDR2 SFDVKD. V lost 3 bases and J lost 5; bases outside the gene matches: 5. The CDR3 consists of 14 residues. The DNA for the CDR3 is TGTGCCACCAGTGATAGCGGGGTTGGGGAGACCCAGTACTTC. It codes for CATSDSGVGETQYF.

This chain joins TRBV7-9 and TRBJ2-3, with TRBD2 as a possible D gene (5 bases). This CDR3 has 14 residues. CDR1 is SEHNR, CDR2 FQNEAQ, per germline (reference sequence). V gave up 0 bases and J gave up 5 bases, with 9 bases separating them. CDR3 coding DNA: TGTGCCAGCAGCTTAGCCGGAGGACGAGATACGCAGTATTTT. Amino acid sequence: CASSLAGGRDTQYF.

V usage is TRBV5-1 and J usage is TRBJ2-3; perhaps TRBD2 as D (5 bases). Per the germline V gene, CDR1 is SGHRS and CDR2 is YFSETQ. The ends were cut back, 3 bases at V and 1 base at J, with 6 bases in the middle. There are 13 residues in the CDR3. CDR3 coding DNA: TGCGCCAGCAGCTCCGGGGGCACAGATACGCAGTATTTT. Translating it yields CASSSGGTDTQYF. The variable domain in full, with the rest retrieved from reference TRBV5-1 and TRBJ2-3, is KAGVTQTPRYLIKTRGQQVTLSCSPISGHRSVSWYQQTPGQGLQFLFEYFSETQRNKGNFPGRFSGRQFSNSRSEMNVSTLELGDSALYLCASSSGGTDTQYFGPGTRLTVL.

The chain joins TRBV10-3 to TRBJ2-2; 8 positions agree with TRBD2. The CDR3 spans 13 residues. The germline V gene has CDR1 ENHRY and CDR2 SYGVKD. Trimming took 8 bases from V and 3 from J; bases not matched to a gene: 2. The CDR3 nucleotides read TGTGCCATCTCGCGGGGGGACACCGGGGAGCTGTTTTTT. Translation: CAISRGDTGELFF.

Only a few counts were recorded for this clone. CDR3 nucleotide sequence: TGTGCCAGTAGCGGACAGGCGGAATCTGGAAACACCATATATTTT. As protein: CASSGQAESGNTIYF. The rearrangement joins TRBV19 to TRBJ1-3; 7 positions agree with TRBD1. The CDR3 runs 15 residues. Looked up from germline, CDR1 is LNHDA and CDR2 is SQIVND (reference sequence). Trimming took 6 bases from V and 1 from J; bases not matched to a gene: 6.

The V and J genes are TRBV24-1 and TRBJ1-6; D is possibly TRBD1 (6 bases). The CDR3 consists of 13 residues. Germline CDR1 KGHDR, CDR2 SFDVKD. The V end lost 0 bases, the J end lost 13 bases, and 9 bases lay between the germline ends. The CDR3 bases are TGTGCCACCAGTGATTTGACAGGGTCTCCCCTCCACTTT. It encodes CATSDLTGSPLHF.

The V call is TRBV9, the J call TRBJ1-3; D ambiguous. Germline CDR1 SGDLS, CDR2 YYNGEE. Trimming removed 3 bases at V and 0 bases at J, with 16 bases between. This CDR3 has 17 amino acids. DNA of the CDR3: TGTGCCAGCAGCGCCTCGGGGAGCCAGAGCTCTGGAAACACCATATATTTT. Its protein product is CASSASGSQSSGNTIYF.